These T cell receptor beta chains were read from a single sample in a study of T cell responses to AZD1222 COVID-19 vaccine. The repertoire was sequenced with immunoSEQ multiplex PCR; TCRdb's copy has only in-frame clones and lacks some. The table includes 130,000 or so clones, approximately 93% detected once. Sample: peripheral blood, taken on day 0 of MenACWY control vaccination. The source of these receptors is an adult in good health. CDR3s include the opening cysteine and the closing phenylalanine or tryptophan. The D gene is left open where the match is weak. Clone size is not always given. Where it is, it says once, few, many or a class for expanded clones.

>NA|TRBJ2-2|NA|TRBV5-4
CASSLPYRDTGELFF
TGTGCCAGCAGTCTCCCGTATAGGGACACCGGGGAGCTGTTTTTT
>NA|TRBJ2-6|NA|TRBV7-8
CASSFVASSGANVLTF
TGTGCCAGCAGCTTTGTTGCTAGCTCTGGGGCCAACGTCCTGACTTTC
>NA|TRBJ2-1|NA|TRBV7-9
CASSSPKAGTYNEQFF
TGTGCCAGCAGCTCACCTAAGGCAGGGACCTACAATGAGCAGTTCTTC
>TRBD1|TRBJ2-7|NA|TRBV28
CASKPGQQIYEQYF
TGTGCCAGCAAGCCGGGACAGCAGATTTACGAGCAGTACTTC
>NA|TRBJ1-2|NA|TRBV3-1/TRBV3-2
CASSQDFGGGYTF
TGTGCCAGCAGCCAAGATTTCGGTGGCGGCTACACCTTC
>NA|TRBJ2-1|NA|TRBV5-1
CASSLAKGGYEQFF
TGCGCCAGCAGCTTGGCCAAGGGGGGCTATGAGCAGTTCTTC
>NA|TRBJ2-3|NA|TRBV29-1
CSTSPSPRGDTQYF
TGCAGCACCTCCCCTTCCCCACGGGGCGATACGCAGTATTTT
>NA|TRBJ2-7|NA|TRBV7-2
CASSQTAIEQYF
TGTGCCAGCAGCCAGACGGCGATCGAGCAGTACTTC
>TRBD2|TRBJ2-2|NA|TRBV6-5
CASTRDGGTGELFF
TGTGCCAGCACCCGGGACGGGGGGACCGGGGAGCTGTTTTTT
>NA|TRBJ2-1|once|TRBV6-5
CASMRGSWGEQFF
TGTGCCAGCATGAGGGGGTCCTGGGGTGAGCAGTTCTTC
>NA|TRBJ2-2|NA|TRBV7-9
CASSRRGPTGELFF
TGTGCCAGCAGTCGTCGGGGGCCCACCGGGGAGCTGTTTTTT
>TRBD1|TRBJ2-7|NA|TRBV7-3
CASSLSGTGGYEQYF
TGTGCCAGCAGCTTAAGCGGGACAGGGGGCTACGAGCAGTACTTC
>NA|TRBJ1-1|NA|TRBV19
CASSPARGVKTEAFF
TGTGCCAGTAGTCCGGCCAGGGGTGTCAAAACTGAAGCTTTCTTT
>NA|TRBJ1-6|NA|TRBV7-2
CASSGPGQLDNSPLHF
TGTGCCAGCAGCGGCCCCGGACAGTTAGATAATTCACCCCTCCACTTT
>NA|TRBJ1-4|NA|TRBV10-3
CAISDRLAAVNEKLFF
TGTGCCATCAGTGACCGTTTGGCTGCAGTTAATGAAAAACTGTTTTTT
>NA|TRBJ2-3|few|TRBV5-4
CASSRASTDTQYF
TGTGCCAGCAGCCGGGCATCCACAGATACGCAGTATTTT
>NA|TRBJ1-1|once|TRBV7-9
CASSLSNSGNTEAFF
TGTGCCAGCAGCTTAAGTAATTCAGGGAACACTGAAGCTTTCTTT
>NA|TRBJ1-5|NA|TRBV6-1
CASSEQTGDQPQHF
TGTGCCAGCAGTGAACAAACGGGGGATCAGCCCCAGCATTTT
>NA|TRBJ2-5|NA|TRBV5-1
CASSVGNTQETQYF
TGCGCCAGCAGCGTGGGGAATACTCAAGAGACCCAGTACTTC
>NA|TRBJ2-6|NA|TRBV7-2
CASSLGLSGANVLTF
TGTGCCAGCAGCTTAGGCCTCTCTGGGGCCAACGTCCTGACTTTC
>NA|TRBJ2-5|once|TRBV11-2
CASSRLGATQETQYF
TGTGCCAGCAGCCGTTTGGGCGCGACCCAAGAGACCCAGTACTTC
>TRBD2|TRBJ2-1|NA|TRBV5-1
CASSLPRAGGPHEQFF
TGCGCCAGCAGCTTACCGCGCGCGGGAGGGCCACATGAGCAGTTCTTC
>NA|TRBJ1-1|NA|TRBV28
CASSFSPGVRGNTEAFF
TGTGCCAGCAGTTTTTCCCCTGGGGTGCGGGGGAACACTGAAGCTTTCTTT
>NA|TRBJ1-5|NA|TRBV3-1/TRBV3-2
CASSQGAGVGQPQHF
TGTGCCAGCAGCCAAGGGGCAGGGGTAGGCCAGCCCCAGCATTTT
>NA|TRBJ2-2|NA|TRBV4-3
CASSQDLGNTGELFF
TGCGCCAGCAGCCAAGATTTGGGGAACACCGGGGAGCTGTTTTTT
>NA|TRBJ1-1|once|TRBV6-2/TRBV6-3
CASSYRDSPAMNTEAFF
TGTGCCAGCAGTTATCGTGACAGCCCCGCCATGAACACTGAAGCTTTCTTT
>NA|TRBJ1-1|NA|TRBV16
CASSQGPNTEAFF
TGTGCCAGCAGCCAAGGCCCGAACACTGAAGCTTTCTTT
>NA|TRBJ2-5|NA|TRBV18
CASSPPSGETQYF
TGTGCCAGCTCACCACCGAGCGGAGAGACCCAGTACTTC
>TRBD1|TRBJ1-5|NA|TRBV6-5
CASSPRTGGTPGQHF
TGTGCCAGCAGTCCCAGGACAGGGGGCACCCCGGGCCAGCATTTT
>NA|TRBJ1-5|NA|TRBV28
CASSFVGPQHF
TGTGCCAGCAGTTTTGTAGGGCCCCAGCATTTT
>NA|TRBJ1-2|NA|TRBV7-2
CASSLEADYGYTF
TGTGCCAGCAGCTTAGAAGCCGATTATGGCTACACCTTC
>TRBD1|TRBJ1-3|NA|TRBV3-1/TRBV3-2
CASSQGIRGRNSGNTIYF
TGTGCCAGCAGCCAAGGAATAAGGGGGCGAAACTCTGGAAACACCATATATTTT
>NA|TRBJ2-3|NA|TRBV5-6
CASSSVSRTKSPDTQYF
TGTGCCAGCAGCTCCGTGTCGAGGACGAAATCCCCAGATACGCAGTATTTT
>TRBD1|TRBJ1-5|NA|TRBV19
CASSAAGTGLSQHF
TGTGCCAGTAGTGCTGCCGGGACAGGTTTGTCCCAGCATTTT
>NA|TRBJ2-7|NA|TRBV5-1
CASSWGTGATYEQYF
TGCGCCAGCAGTTGGGGGACGGGGGCAACCTACGAGCAGTACTTC
>TRBD2|TRBJ2-7|once|TRBV3-1/TRBV3-2
CASSQTPKTSGSDRYEQYF
TGTGCCAGCAGCCAAACCCCAAAGACTAGCGGTTCCGACCGCTACGAGCAGTACTTC
>NA|TRBJ1-6|NA|TRBV5-5
CASSLALGHENSPLHF
TGTGCCAGCAGCTTGGCCCTGGGACACGAAAATTCACCCCTCCACTTT
>NA|TRBJ2-7|NA|TRBV27
CASSFQGTYEQYF
TGTGCCAGCAGTTTTCAGGGGACCTACGAGCAGTACTTC
>NA|TRBJ1-2|NA|TRBV10-3
CAISESPGYGYTF
TGTGCCATCAGTGAGTCGCCGGGCTATGGCTACACCTTC